This TCR beta chain was recovered during a study of molecular identifiers for immune sequencing clone quantification. About the study: For replicates, RNA isolated from roughly 20,000 or 100,000 naive CD8 cells was divided into five portions, of which four were sequenced.

This clonotype was observed many times. No antigen is known for it. J gave up 5 bases and V 4 bases, and 10 bases lay outside the gene matches. Germline V lookup: CDR1 MDHEN, CDR2 SYDVKM. The CDR3 consists of 15 residues. Regarding the study as a whole: Same-barcode identical TCR molecules could make highly expanded clones look smaller than they are.

MiXCR was run by TCRdb on the PCR reads, yielding one entry per CDR3 protein. The table records nearly 650,000 distinct CDR3 sequences, 25% of them present only once. This TCR derives from a human donor in good health. Some libraries in this study had Jurkat cell RNA spiked in. The rearrangement joins TRBV28 to TRBJ1-1; 7 bases fit TRBD1. Sequencing was done on a sample of naive CD8+ T cells from blood, with Jurkat cell RNA spiked in. Subset: FACS-sorted CD8+CD4-CCR7+CD45RA+ naive T cells. CDR3 coding DNA: TGTGCCAGCAGTTGGAGGGGGACAGTTAGGACTGAAGCTTTCTTT. Translating it yields CASSWRGTVRTEAFF.